These 27 T cell receptor beta chains came from one sample sequenced in a study of monozygotic twins with inflammatory bowel disease. From the 5' RACE reads, TCRdb lists one entry per CDR3 protein and no DNA. This table holds approximately 420,000 distinct CDR3 sequences. Sequencing input: blood. These receptors came from a human donor with ulcerative colitis or Crohn's disease, or a healthy co-twin of an affected twin (not recorded which).

This sequence joins TRBV30 and TRBJ2-7; TCRdb proposes TRBD1, but this gene call is untestable without DNA. Germline CDR1 is GTSNPN and CDR2 is SVGIG (reference sequence). This CDR3 has 13 residues. CDR3 residues: CAWSAGAGFEQYF.

The chain is built from TRBV7-2 and TRBJ1-6; the TCRdb call, TRBD1, lacks DNA for checking. The CDR3 consists of 13 residues. Germline lookup yields CDR1 SGHTA and CDR2 FQGNSA. The chain's CDR3 is CASTGWGGPPLHF.

The chain is built from TRBV2 and TRBJ1-1; TCRdb's assignment of TRBD1 cannot be checked, as there is no DNA. This CDR3 contains 12 residues. The V gene's germline CDR1 is SNHLY and CDR2 FYNNEI. CDR3: CASSEGGTEAFF.

The rearrangement joins TRBV20-1 to TRBJ1-5. The germline V gene has CDR1 DFQATT and CDR2 SNEGSKA (reference sequence). The CDR3 has 12 amino acids. The CDR3: CSASQVGQPQHF.

The V call is TRBV19, the J call TRBJ2-3. The CDR3 is 12 residues long. Germline V gene data show CDR1 as LNHDA and CDR2 as SQIVND (reference sequence). CDR3: CASSMGTDTQYF.

The rearrangement links TRBV28 to TRBJ2-5; TCRdb's assignment of TRBD1 cannot be checked, as there is no DNA. This CDR3 contains 18 residues. The germline V gene has CDR1 MDHEN and CDR2 SYDVKM. The CDR3 sequence: CASSSHLTGPVHQETQYF.

The chain couples TRBV4-3 to TRBJ2-7; the TCRdb D gene call, TRBD1, has no DNA to confirm it. The length of the CDR3 is 16 residues. Looked up from germline, CDR1 is LGHNA and CDR2 is YSLEER. CDR3: CASSQEVFSRGNEQYF.

CDR3 sequence: CASRSTREQFF. The rearrangement joins TRBV5-4 to TRBJ2-1. CDR3 size: 11 residues. Germline V lookup: CDR1 SGHNT, CDR2 YYREEE (reference sequence).

The CDR3 loop reads CASSPPRPAMEETQYF. V usage is TRBV28 and J usage is TRBJ2-5; the TCRdb call, TRBD1, lacks DNA for checking. This CDR3 comprises 16 residues. Germline V gene data show CDR1 as MDHEN and CDR2 as SYDVKM.

The chain uses TRBV2 and TRBJ1-5; checking the TCRdb D call of TRBD1 is not possible without DNA. The germline V gene has CDR1 SNHLY and CDR2 FYNNEI. This CDR3 has 15 residues. This CDR3 reads CASTQTGGSNQPQHF.

The chain combines TRBV29-1 with TRBJ1-2; TCRdb selects TRBD1, and the lack of DNA leaves this call unchecked. From germline, CDR1 is SQVTM and CDR2 ANQGSEA. This CDR3 region has 12 residues. CDR3 residues: CSVESGEGGYTF.

The rearrangement uses TRBV27 and TRBJ1-2. The CDR3 has 15 amino acids. CDR1 MNHEY and CDR2 SMNVEV come from the germline V gene (reference sequence). CDR3 protein: CASSPSAGVLFGYTF.

The chain employs TRBV7-3 and TRBJ1-3. This CDR3 comprises 14 residues. CDR1 SGHTA and CDR2 FQGTGA come from the germline V gene. The CDR3: CASSFGSSGNTIYF.

The J gene is TRBJ1-2, the V gene TRBV6-6; the TRBD1 assignment by TCRdb is unverifiable without DNA. Germline values: CDR1 MNHNY, CDR2 SVGAGI (reference sequence). This CDR3 region has 14 residues. CDR3 amino acids: CASRGDRANYGYTF.

The chain employs TRBV5-5 and TRBJ2-7; the D call of TRBD1 rests on TCRdb alone, since no DNA is present to check it. The CDR3 is 14 amino acids. The germline V gene has CDR1 SGHKS and CDR2 YYEKEE (reference sequence). CDR3 residues: CASSLLRPPYEQYF.

V and J are TRBV7-6 and TRBJ2-5; absent DNA, TCRdb's TRBD1 call cannot be checked. The germline CDR1 and CDR2 sequences are SGHVS and FNYEAQ. The CDR3 runs to 16 residues. This CDR3 reads CASSLAVKTGGETQYF.

This chain uses TRBV7-2 with TRBJ2-1; the D gene TCRdb calls, TRBD1, cannot be checked with no DNA. Germline V lookup: CDR1 SGHTA, CDR2 FQGNSA. The CDR3 runs to 15 residues. CDR3 region: CASSFLGPFKNEQFF.

The chain uses TRBV30 and TRBJ1-1. The CDR3 is 14 residues long. Germline V CDR1 and CDR2: GTSNPN, SVGIG (reference sequence). Here the CDR3 reads CAWSTGRRAPWAFF. Full variable domain (rest looked up from reference TRBV30 and TRBJ1-1): SQTIHQWPATLVQPVGSPLSLECTVEGTSNPNLYWYRQAAGRGLQLLFYSVGIGQISSEVPQNLSASRPQDRQFILSSKKLLLSDSGFYLCAWSTGRRAPWAFFGQGTRLTVV.

The chain employs TRBV5-1 and TRBJ2-1; TCRdb indicates TRBD1, and absent DNA this call remains unverified. The germline V gene encodes CDR1 SGHRS and CDR2 YFSETQ. The CDR3 totals 12 residues. CDR3 region: CATGSLGHEQFF.

The chain has TRBV20-1 and TRBJ1-2. In germline, CDR1 is DFQATT, CDR2 SNEGSKA (reference sequence). The CDR3 totals 15 residues. CDR3 in amino acids: CSAPSGATLNYGYTF.

The V call is TRBV7-8, the J call TRBJ1-2. The CDR3 is 15 amino acids. Germline CDR1 reads SGHVS; CDR2 reads FQNEAQ. The chain's CDR3 is CASSRRSRSPGGYTF.

The gene calls are TRBV5-1 and TRBJ1-1. This CDR3 region has 15 residues. Germline V gives CDR1 SGHRS, CDR2 YFSETQ. CDR3 loop: CASSLGGSLNTEAFF.

The genes are TRBV11-2 and TRBJ2-7. Per germline, CDR1 SGHAT and CDR2 FQNNGV. This CDR3 region has 15 residues. CDR3 residues: CASSASETGLYEQYF.

V is TRBV7-6 and J is TRBJ2-7; TCRdb gives TRBD1 as the D gene, but with no DNA this cannot be confirmed. This CDR3 is built from 15 residues. The germline V gene encodes CDR1 SGHVS and CDR2 FNYEAQ. CDR3 region: CASSLPSVGGGEQYF.

V gene TRBV3-1 combines with J gene TRBJ1-1. CDR3 length equals 13 residues. Germline values: CDR1 LGHDT, CDR2 YNNKEL (reference sequence). The CDR3: CASSQERWTEAFF. Complete variable domain (other parts from reference TRBV3-1 and TRBJ1-1): DTAVSQTPKYLVTQMGNDKSIKCEQNLGHDTMYWYKQDSKKFLKIMFSYNNKELIINETVPNRFSPKSPDKAHLNLHINSLELGDSAVYFCASSQERWTEAFFGQGTRLTVV.

This sequence joins TRBV5-4 and TRBJ1-1; with no DNA, the TCRdb D assignment of TRBD1 cannot be verified. Germline-derived CDR1 and CDR2 are SGHNT and YYREEE (reference sequence). The CDR3 totals 19 residues. The CDR3 loop is CASSLEAGASFNLNTEAFF.

The CDR3 region is CASSPRLKSYEQYF. V usage is TRBV3-1 and J usage is TRBJ2-7; TCRdb indicates TRBD2, and absent DNA this call remains unverified. The CDR3 length is 14 residues. Germline V gene data show CDR1 as LGHDT and CDR2 as YNNKEL (reference sequence).